This is a list of T cell receptor beta chains from one sample in a study of blood T cell repertoires in COVID-19. Sequenced by immunoSEQ multiplex PCR; TCRdb stores in-frame clones only, minus some. The data hold 410,000 or so clones, with about 91% observed a single time. The sequenced sample was peripheral blood. These receptor sequences come from a woman aged 35 to 49 with COVID-19, enrolled during active disease. Each CDR3 is given with its conserved first and last residue. A D gene is named only where the DNA matches it firmly. Some rows mark clone size as missing; the rest say once, few, many or name a class of expanded clone.

TRBD1	TRBV7-2	.	TRBJ2-3	TGTGCCAGCAGCCTAGGGACAGGGAGGGAAGATACGCAGTATTTT	CASSLGTGREDTQYF
.	TRBV12-3/TRBV12-4	once	TRBJ1-1	TGTGCCAGCAGTACAGGCCCAAACACTGAAGCTTTCTTT	CASSTGPNTEAFF
TRBD1	TRBV5-6	.	TRBJ1-5	TGTGCCAGCAGCCCCAGGGGGCTCGGTCAGCCCCAGCATTTT	CASSPRGLGQPQHF
TRBD1	TRBV27	.	TRBJ2-7	TGTGCCAGCAGTTTATCGGACAGGGACCTCTACGAGCAGTACTTC	CASSLSDRDLYEQYF
.	TRBV7-9	.	TRBJ1-1	TGTGCCAGCAGCTTTCGGGGGGAAGCTTTCTTT	CASSFRGEAFF
TRBD2	TRBV28	.	TRBJ2-3	TGTGCCAGCAGTATACTAGCGGGGATCACAGATACGCAGTATTTT	CASSILAGITDTQYF
.	TRBV27	.	TRBJ2-7	TGTGCCAGCAGTTTGCTTAGCGCGTACGAGCAGTACTTC	CASSLLSAYEQYF
TRBD1	TRBV28	.	TRBJ1-3	TGTGCCAGCAGGCCCGGGACAGCTGGAAACACCATATATTTT	CASRPGTAGNTIYF
TRBD1	TRBV9	.	TRBJ1-5	TGTGCCAGCAGCGAGGGGGGACAGGGGGATCAGCCCCAGCATTTT	CASSEGGQGDQPQHF
TRBD2	TRBV4-2	.	TRBJ2-7	TGTGCCAGCAGCCCCGGGACTAGCGTTTACGAGCAGTACTTC	CASSPGTSVYEQYF